These 12 T cell receptor beta chains were sequenced from one sample in a study of T-cell reconstitution after alpha-beta-depleted transplantation in children. Preparation of the TCRbeta library used unique molecular identifiers. TCRdb reprocessed the PCR reads via MiXCR and lists one record per CDR3 protein. Found here are around 700,000 distinct CDR3 sequences, approximately 14% of them singletons; the top ten hold 0.79%. The sequencing here drew on PBMCs, taken before TCRalphabeta/CD19-depleted stem cell transplant. The receptors stem from a girl aged 2 to 9 with congenital amegakaryocytic thrombocytopenia, due to receive a stem cell transplant.

In this sample, this clonotype turned up many times. This chain links TRBV6-1 with TRBJ1-3; no clear D. Per germline, CDR1 MNHNS and CDR2 SASEGT. The CDR3 extends over 14 amino acids. V was shortened by 6 bases and J by 3 bases, with 12 bases between the two germline ends. CDR3: CASSGPLGGNTIYF. CDR3 nucleotide sequence: TGTGCCAGCAGCGGGCCTCTTGGTGGAAACACCATATATTTT.

The V gene is TRBV20-1, the J gene TRBJ1-1, with D uncertain. Germline CDR1 DFQATT, CDR2 SNEGSKA (reference sequence). Trimming stripped 3 bases from V and 5 bases from J, with 19 bases between. This CDR3 region has 15 residues. The CDR3 DNA sequence: TGCAGTGCTAGCCGTGCTCTGACTTACAGAACTGAAGCTTTCTTT. It encodes CSASRALTYRTEAFF.

In its sample, this clonotype was seen a few times. V usage is TRBV7-9 and J usage is TRBJ2-1; tentative D call: TRBD2 (6 bases). V shed 6 bases and J shed 3 bases, with 6 bases lying between them. This CDR3 contains 12 residues. Germline lookup yields CDR1 SEHNR and CDR2 FQNEAQ (reference sequence). CDR3 amino acids: CASRTSYNEQFF. CDR3 bases: TGTGCCAGCAGGACTAGCTACAATGAGCAGTTCTTC.

The chain carries TRBV20-1 and TRBJ2-3, with a weak D call TRBD2 (6 bases). Per the germline V gene, CDR1 is DFQATT and CDR2 is SNEGSKA (reference sequence). The CDR3 contains 15 residues. V was shortened by 6 bases and J by 0 bases, with 16 bases between the two germline ends. The CDR3, as DNA: TGCAGTGCAGACCTTCGGGGGACTAGCACAGATACGCAGTATTTT. The encoded protein is CSADLRGTSTDTQYF.

This clonotype was counted at least ten times. The chain is built from TRBV29-1 and TRBJ1-1; no reliable D call. Germline CDR1 is SQVTM and CDR2 is ANQGSEA. V lost 0 bases and J lost 4, with 15 bases in between. CDR3 length: 15 residues. For the CDR3, the DNA is TGCAGCGTTGAAGATGCAACACGGGGAAGCACTGAAGCTTTCTTT. This gives the protein CSVEDATRGSTEAFF.

Only a few counts were recorded for this clonotype. This chain uses TRBV28 with TRBJ2-1; D may be TRBD1 (8 bases). This CDR3 is built from 17 residues. V lost 8 bases to trimming and J lost 12 bases, with 32 bases between them. Germline CDR1 reads MDHEN; CDR2 reads SYDVKM. In DNA form, the CDR3 reads TGTGCCAGCGGCTCCCGGGGGGCAGGGGGCAGTTTGGTGAGGCAGTTCTTC. Amino acids: CASGSRGAGGSLVRQFF.

This clonotype was seen ten or more times. V gene TRBV10-3 combines with J gene TRBJ2-7, with 13 bases that match TRBD2. Trimming cost V 7 bases and J 4 bases; bases outside gene matches: 7. The CDR3 runs 15 residues. Looked up from germline, CDR1 is ENHRY and CDR2 is SYGVKD. The CDR3: CAIKLGLAGEYEQYF. CDR3 nucleotide sequence: TGTGCCATCAAGCTAGGACTAGCGGGAGAGTACGAGCAGTACTTC.

This clonotype was picked up many times. The chain combines TRBV12-3 or TRBV12-4 with TRBJ2-1; the D is unclear. The CDR3 spans 12 residues. The V gene lost 5 bases and the J gene lost 6 bases, with 8 bases spanning the gap. The CDR3 loop is CASSGKPNEQFF. Written as DNA, the CDR3 is TGTGCCAGCAGTGGGAAACCCAATGAGCAGTTCTTC.

Of note for this clonotype: A much larger clone differs by one base, so this may be a read error. The chain joins TRBV20-1 to TRBJ1-2; D is uncertain. The CDR3 spans 12 residues. Germline CDR1 is DFQATT and CDR2 is SNEGSKA (reference sequence). Written as DNA, the CDR3 is TGCAGTGCTAGGTACCTTAACTATGGCGACACCTTC. It encodes CSARYLNYGDTF.

The V gene is TRBV11-2, the J gene TRBJ2-3; 11 bases agree with TRBD2. Germline loops: CDR1 SGHAT, CDR2 FQNNGV. There are 19 residues in the CDR3. J was trimmed by 2 bases and V by 0 bases; bases with no gene match: 10. CDR3 coding DNA: TGTGCCAGCAGCTTAGACTTTTTGGGACTAGCGGCCTACACAGATACGCAGTATTTT. Translating it yields CASSLDFLGLAAYTDTQYF.

V gene TRBV7-6 combines with J gene TRBJ2-3, with 9 bases matching TRBD2. The CDR3 spans 16 residues. Germline assignment: CDR1 SGHVS and CDR2 FNYEAQ. Unmatched junction bases numbered 8, after V lost 5 bases and J lost 2 bases. The CDR3 loop reads CASSRGLADATDTQYF. Written as DNA, the CDR3 is TGTGCCAGCAGCAGGGGACTAGCAGACGCCACAGATACGCAGTATTTT.

This clonotype was observed many times. This chain uses TRBV11-2 with TRBJ2-1, with a tentative D call TRBD2 (5 bases). The germline V and J ends were trimmed by 3 bases and 9 bases, with 18 bases remaining between them. Germline V gene sequence: CDR1 SGHAT, CDR2 FQNNGV. The CDR3 length is 15 residues. CDR3 in DNA: TGTGCCAGCAGCTTGGGCGACTATCGCTGGGGTGAGCAGTTCTTC. Protein product: CASSLGDYRWGEQFF. The full variable domain, in which reference TRBV11-2 and TRBJ2-1 provide the parts outside the CDR3, is EAGVAQSPRYKIIEKRQSVAFWCNPISGHATLYWYQQILGQGPKLLIQFQNNGVVDDSQLPKDRFSAERLKGVDSTLKIQPAKLEDSAVYLCASSLGDYRWGEQFFGPGTRLTVL.